This T cell receptor beta chain was captured by sequencing in a study of cytomegalovirus exposure and HLA in healthy donors. Study-level findings and limits: Cytomegalovirus-associated TCR beta chains were listed, numbering more than 150.

Profiling relied on immunoSEQ multiplex PCR, and the TCRdb table lists in-frame clones only, not all of them. The sample includes about 44,000 clones, 90% to 95% of them seen just once. J was trimmed by 0 bases and V by 1 base; bases with no gene match: 8. The CDR3 is 18 residues long. Germline V lookup: CDR1 MGHRA, CDR2 YSYEKL. This clone was recorded once. Its specificity is unknown. This chain connects TRBV4-1 to TRBJ2-3; 9 bases match TRBD2. The origin of this receptor is a woman in her late teens or twenties in good health and CMV-seronegative. The material sequenced was PBMCs. The CDR3 region is CASSQVGSGGPSTDTQYF. In nucleotides, the CDR3 is TGCGCCAGCAGCCAAGTGGGTAGCGGGGGCCCTAGCACAGATACGCAGTATTTT.